This T cell receptor (beta chain) was identified in a study of T cells after posttransplantation cyclophosphamide. Study-level results: Tissue-infiltrating T cells from skin or gut overlapped little with blood T cells. Recipient CMV seropositivity and CMV reactivation strongly tracked TRB clonality. Donor CD8+ memory clones often dominated recipient blood repertoires at later times.

The protocol was immunoSEQ multiplex PCR, while the TCRdb copy is restricted to in-frame clones and leaves out a portion. The sample has 5,000 or so clones, roughly 93% seen once; the top ten hold roughly 1.3%. Germline V gives CDR1 LNHDA, CDR2 SQIVND (reference sequence). This CDR3 has 12 residues. V shed 5 bases, J shed 12 bases, and the junction held 9 bases outside the gene matches. Of note for this clone: The antigen is not known.

The sequenced sample was CD4+ T cells sorted from bone marrow. The V call is TRBV19, the J call TRBJ1-2; 7 bases are a match to TRBD1. This TCR came from a woman aged 55-69 years in good health, CMV-negative, and a related stem cell transplant donor. This CDR3 is CASSFGQEKNTF. The CDR3 region has the DNA TGTGCCAGTAGTTTTGGACAGGAGAAAAACACCTTC.